These 16 T cell receptor beta chains originate from one sample sequenced in a study of Tregs in tolerant kidney transplant recipients. Clones were read by immunoSEQ multiplex PCR, and TCRdb kept only the in-frame ones, dropping some. The sample lists nearly 95,000 clones; 93% were seen once. The sequencing here drew on CD4+ T cells from blood, taken before the transplant. The receptors were gathered from a human donor who received a combined kidney and bone marrow transplant.

The chain joins TRBV25-1 to TRBJ2-1; no definite D call. Germline CDR1 and CDR2: MGHDK and SYGVNS. V was shortened by 6 bases and J by 5 bases, with 8 bases between the two germline ends. CDR3 size: 12 residues. The CDR3 loop reads CASREVHNEQFF. CDR3 nucleotides: TGTGCCAGCAGAGAGGTGCACAATGAGCAGTTCTTC.

The V and J genes are TRBV7-9 and TRBJ1-1; 11 bases line up with TRBD1. Germline V gene sequence: CDR1 SEHNR, CDR2 FQNEAQ (reference sequence). V lost 5 bases and J lost 4; bases outside the gene matches: 9. This CDR3 spans 16 amino acids. In DNA, the CDR3 is TGTGCCAGCAGCCCAAACTCCGGGACAGGGGGCACTGAAGCTTTCTTT. Encoded protein: CASSPNSGTGGTEAFF.

The chain has TRBV7-2 and TRBJ1-2, with TRBD1 matching 8 bases. Per germline, CDR1 SGHTA and CDR2 FQGNSA. The CDR3 contains 17 residues. V lost 5 bases and J lost 4; bases outside the gene matches: 15. CDR3: CASSPLSGLTGGYGYTF. In DNA, the CDR3 is TGTGCCAGCAGCCCCCTTAGTGGGTTAACAGGGGGCTATGGCTACACCTTC. The variable domain in full, with the rest retrieved from reference TRBV7-2 and TRBJ1-2, is GAGVSQSPSNKVTEKGKDVELRCDPISGHTALYWYRQSLGQGLEFLIYFQGNSAPDKSGLPSDRFSAERTGGSVSTLTIQRTQQEDSAVYLCASSPLSGLTGGYGYTFGSGTRLTVV.

V usage is TRBV19 and J usage is TRBJ2-7; TRBD1 matches at 8 bases. Trimming cost V 7 bases and J 4 bases; bases outside gene matches: 15. The germline V gene has CDR1 LNHDA and CDR2 SQIVND (reference sequence). The CDR3 has 16 residues. The CDR3 sequence: CASTTWTGTGLYEQYF. The CDR3 region has the DNA TGTGCCAGTACCACCTGGACCGGGACAGGCCTTTACGAGCAGTACTTC.

The chain has TRBV6-1 and TRBJ1-3; tentatively, D is TRBD1 (6 bases). V was trimmed by 5 bases and J by 3 bases, leaving 11 bases between them. Germline assignment: CDR1 MNHNS and CDR2 SASEGT. This CDR3 has 14 residues. In DNA form, the CDR3 reads TGTGCCAGCAGTAAGCCGGGACATGGAAACACCATATATTTT. Protein: CASSKPGHGNTIYF.

The chain couples TRBV7-9 to TRBJ2-1; possible D gene TRBD2, 6 bases. The CDR3 runs 17 residues. Germline-derived CDR1 and CDR2 are SEHNR and FQNEAQ (reference sequence). V lost 1 base and J lost 9, with 22 bases in between. For the CDR3, the DNA is TGTGCCAGCAGCTTAGAATTCTCGGGGTTTGGGGGAGGTGAGCAGTTCTTC. Translating gives CASSLEFSGFGGGEQFF.

The V call is TRBV10-1, the J call TRBJ1-5; 7 nucleotides align to TRBD1. With V trimmed by 4 bases and J by 3 bases, 9 bases remained unmatched. Germline lookup yields CDR1 WNHNN and CDR2 SYGVQD (reference sequence). CDR3 length: 16 residues. CDR3 DNA sequence: TGCGCCAGCAGTGTTCCGGGACAGAGGTCCAATCAGCCCCAGCATTTT. Protein: CASSVPGQRSNQPQHF.

The chain recombines TRBV4-2 with TRBJ2-5; D may be TRBD1 (5 bases). Germline V gene lookup returns CDR1 LGHNA and CDR2 YNFKEQ. The CDR3 is 15 amino acids. The V and J ends lost 3 bases and 7 bases respectively, with 18 bases between them. The CDR3 bases are TGTGCCAGCAGCCAGGCGACGGCAGGGATAGGGACCCAGTACTTC. Translating gives CASSQATAGIGTQYF.

The rearrangement joins TRBV29-1 to TRBJ2-6, with D tentatively TRBD2 (6 bases). There are 15 residues in the CDR3. CDR1 and CDR2 from the germline V gene are SQVTM and ANQGSEA. Trimming left V 0 bases short and J 1 base short, with 7 bases between. CDR3 in DNA: TGCAGCGTTGAAGAGGGGGGATCTGGGGCCAACGTCCTGACTTTC. This sequence encodes CSVEEGGSGANVLTF.

The V call is TRBV11-2, the J call TRBJ2-1; the D is unclear. Germline assignment: CDR1 SGHAT and CDR2 FQNNGV. The CDR3 consists of 14 residues. The V and J ends lost 6 bases and 5 bases respectively, with 14 bases between them. Here the CDR3 DNA reads TGTGCCAGCAGTGCTCGAGGCGGAAACAATGAGCAGTTCTTC. Translating it yields CASSARGGNNEQFF.

This chain uses TRBV27 with TRBJ1-2; 7 bases are a match to TRBD1. The CDR3 totals 15 residues. Germline V gives CDR1 MNHEY, CDR2 SMNVEV (reference sequence). V lost 10 bases and J lost 4; bases outside the gene matches: 15. The CDR3, as DNA: TGTGCCACCGCTGCGGGACAGCCTATTTTCTATGGCTACACCTTC. Its translation: CATAAGQPIFYGYTF.

The rearrangement links TRBV2 to TRBJ1-1; D gene ambiguous. The V end lost 5 bases, the J end lost 0 bases, and 7 bases lay between the germline ends. This CDR3 comprises 13 residues. Germline V gene data show CDR1 as SNHLY and CDR2 as FYNNEI. The CDR3: CASSLQMNTEAFF. CDR3 DNA sequence: TGTGCCAGCAGTCTACAGATGAACACTGAAGCTTTCTTT.

As to this clone: The identical CDR3 is also encoded by other nucleotide sequences in the sample. V is TRBV7-2 and J is TRBJ1-6; 7 bases fit TRBD1. Losses at the gene ends were 1 base for V and 6 bases for J; bases not matched to a gene: 3. The CDR3 length is 15 residues. CDR1 and CDR2 (germline): SGHTA, FQGNSA. The CDR3 bases are TGTGCCAGCAGCTTAGGGAGGGGGCTTAATTCACCCCTCCACTTT. This codes for CASSLGRGLNSPLHF. Combining the CDR3 with reference TRBV7-2 and TRBJ1-6 gives the whole variable domain GAGVSQSPSNKVTEKGKDVELRCDPISGHTALYWYRQSLGQGLEFLIYFQGNSAPDKSGLPSDRFSAERTGGSVSTLTIQRTQQEDSAVYLCASSLGRGLNSPLHFGNGTRLTVT.

The V gene is TRBV6-1, the J gene TRBJ2-7; no clear D gene. CDR3 length: 14 amino acids. Per the germline V gene, CDR1 is MNHNS and CDR2 is SASEGT. V lost 2 bases and J lost 1, with 9 bases in between. Here the CDR3 DNA reads TGTGCCAGCAGTGAACGACACCTATCCTACGAGCAGTACTTC. Residues: CASSERHLSYEQYF.

On this clone: Sequence at one end of the junction differs from germline and may be a read error. The chain carries TRBV5-1 and TRBJ1-1, with a tentative D call TRBD1 (5 bases). CDR3 size: 14 residues. CDR1 and CDR2 (germline): SGHRS, YFSETQ. The CDR3 sequence: CASSQTALNAEAFF. The DNA of the CDR3 is TGCGCCAGCTCTCAGACAGCCCTGAACGCTGAAGCTTTCTTT.

As to this clone: Its ends do not fully match the called genes, so a read error is possible. This sample includes further DNA sequences coding for the same CDR3. V and J are TRBV4-3 and TRBJ1-6, with D unresolved. This CDR3 comprises 17 residues. The V gene's germline CDR1 is LGHNA and CDR2 YSLEER. The CDR3 sequence is CASSLNEGNGYNSPLHF. The CDR3 DNA is TGCGCCAGCAGCCTCAATGAGGGTAATGGCTATAATTCCCCCCTCCACTTT.